The 3 T cell receptor beta chains presented below share a single source sample, sequenced in a study of vaccination effects on CD4 cells after COVID-19. No cognate antigen is known for these TCRs. Assay used: immunoSEQ multiplex PCR; TCRdb lists only in-frame clones, some missing. In the table there are fewer than 55,000 clones, 75% to 80% of which are singletons. Viral peptide pool expansion of antigen-specific CD4+ T cells preceded sequencing in the ViraFEST assay. Culture lasted around eleven days before CD4+ T cell isolation. Nucleocapsid antibodies were negative in the vaccine recipients, who had never had SARS-CoV-2 infection. Source: CD4+ T cells from PBMCs cultured with HCoV-OC43 spike peptides, taken before COVID-19 vaccination. Subset reported: HCoV-OC43 spike overlapping peptide pool stimulation. The receptor source for this set is a human donor who received a COVID-19 vaccine.

The chain combines TRBV11-2 with TRBJ1-1; 8 bases align to TRBD1. Trimming cost V 5 bases and J 4 bases; bases outside gene matches: 3. The germline CDR1 and CDR2 sequences are SGHAT and FQNNGV. The CDR3 has 13 amino acids. The CDR3 protein is CASSTGGGTEAFF. The CDR3 nucleotides read TGTGCCAGCAGCACAGGGGGGGGCACTGAAGCTTTCTTT.

The chain couples TRBV5-4 to TRBJ2-5, with no clear D. V shed 0 bases and J shed 1 base, with 13 bases lying between them. The CDR3 contains 16 residues. CDR1 and CDR2 from the germline V gene are SGHNT and YYREEE (reference sequence). This CDR3 is CASSLAGSSLQETQYF. Written as DNA, the CDR3 is TGTGCCAGCAGCTTGGCTGGCAGTAGCCTCCAAGAGACCCAGTACTTC. The variable domain in full, completed from reference TRBV5-4 and TRBJ2-5, reads ETGVTQSPTHLIKTRGQQVTLRCSSQSGHNTVSWYQQALGQGPQFIFQYYREEENGRGNFPPRFSGLQFPNYSSELNVNALELDDSALYLCASSLAGSSLQETQYFGPGTRLLVL.

The gene calls are TRBV29-1 and TRBJ2-1; TRBD1 is a possible D gene (5 bases). Trimming took 4 bases from V and 4 from J, leaving 11 bases between them. The CDR3 has 13 amino acids. Germline V CDR1 and CDR2: SQVTM, ANQGSEA. CDR3 residues: CSVGADRYNEQFF. CDR3 bases: TGCAGCGTTGGGGCTGACAGATACAATGAGCAGTTCTTC.